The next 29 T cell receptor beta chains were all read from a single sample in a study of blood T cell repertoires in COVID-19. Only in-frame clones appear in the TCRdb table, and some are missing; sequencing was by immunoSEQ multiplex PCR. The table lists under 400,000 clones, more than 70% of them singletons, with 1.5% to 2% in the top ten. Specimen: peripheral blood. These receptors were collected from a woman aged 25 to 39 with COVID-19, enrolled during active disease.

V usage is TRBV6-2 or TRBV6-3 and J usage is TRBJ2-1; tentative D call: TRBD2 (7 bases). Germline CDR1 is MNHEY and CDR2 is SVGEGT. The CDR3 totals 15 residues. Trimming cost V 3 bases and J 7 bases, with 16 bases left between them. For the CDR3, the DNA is TGTGCCAGCAGTTATGAGGGGGGGCCGGAGAATGAGCAGTTCTTC. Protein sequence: CASSYEGGPENEQFF.

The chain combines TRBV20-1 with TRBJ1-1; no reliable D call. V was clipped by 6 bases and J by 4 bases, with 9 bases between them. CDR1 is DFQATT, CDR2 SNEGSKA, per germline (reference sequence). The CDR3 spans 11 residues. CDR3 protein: CSAPPGTEAFF. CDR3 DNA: TGCAGTGCCCCCCCGGGCACTGAAGCTTTCTTT.

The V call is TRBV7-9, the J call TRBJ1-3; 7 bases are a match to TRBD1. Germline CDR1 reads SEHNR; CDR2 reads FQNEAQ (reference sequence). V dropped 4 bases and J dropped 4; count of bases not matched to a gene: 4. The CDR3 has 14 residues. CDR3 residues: CASSYPDRGNTIYF. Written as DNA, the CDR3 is TGTGCCAGCAGCTACCCGGACAGGGGAAACACCATATATTTT.

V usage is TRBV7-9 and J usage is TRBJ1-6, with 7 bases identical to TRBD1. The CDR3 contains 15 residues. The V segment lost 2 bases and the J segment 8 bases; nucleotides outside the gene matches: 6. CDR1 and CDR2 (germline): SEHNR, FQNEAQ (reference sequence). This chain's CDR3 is CASSLSGDRYSPLHF. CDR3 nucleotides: TGTGCCAGCAGCTTATCAGGGGACAGATATTCACCCCTCCACTTT.

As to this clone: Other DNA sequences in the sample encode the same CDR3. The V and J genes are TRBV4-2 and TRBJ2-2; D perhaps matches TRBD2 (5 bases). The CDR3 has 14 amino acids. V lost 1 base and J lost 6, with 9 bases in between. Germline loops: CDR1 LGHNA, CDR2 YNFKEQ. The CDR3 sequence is CASSQVEGAGELFF. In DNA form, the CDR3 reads TGTGCCAGCAGCCAAGTCGAGGGCGCCGGGGAGCTGTTTTTT.

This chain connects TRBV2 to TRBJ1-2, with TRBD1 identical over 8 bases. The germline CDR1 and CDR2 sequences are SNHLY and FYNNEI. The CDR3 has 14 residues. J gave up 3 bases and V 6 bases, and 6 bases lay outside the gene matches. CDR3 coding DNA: TGTGCCAGCAGCGCGACAGGGGCCCACTATGGCTACACCTTC. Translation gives CASSATGAHYGYTF.

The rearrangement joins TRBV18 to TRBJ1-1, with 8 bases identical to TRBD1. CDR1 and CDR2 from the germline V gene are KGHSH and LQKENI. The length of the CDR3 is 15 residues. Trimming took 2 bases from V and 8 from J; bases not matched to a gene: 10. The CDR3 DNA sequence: TGTGCCAGCTCACCAACCGGGACAGGAGAAACGGAAGCTTTCTTT. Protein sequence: CASSPTGTGETEAFF.

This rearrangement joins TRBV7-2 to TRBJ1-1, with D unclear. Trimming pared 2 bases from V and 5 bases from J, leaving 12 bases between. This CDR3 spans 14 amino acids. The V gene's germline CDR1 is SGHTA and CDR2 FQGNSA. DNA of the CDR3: TGTGCCAGCAGCTTATCGTCCACTGTTACTGAAGCTTTCTTT. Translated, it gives CASSLSSTVTEAFF.

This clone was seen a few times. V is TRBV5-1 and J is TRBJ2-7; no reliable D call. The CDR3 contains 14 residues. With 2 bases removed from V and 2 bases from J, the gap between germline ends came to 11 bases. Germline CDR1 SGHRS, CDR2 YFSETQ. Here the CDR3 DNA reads TGCGCCAGCAGCTTCCTTGGCATTACCTACGAGCAGTACTTC. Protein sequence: CASSFLGITYEQYF. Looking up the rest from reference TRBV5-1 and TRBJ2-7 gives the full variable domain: KAGVTQTPRYLIKTRGQQVTLSCSPISGHRSVSWYQQTPGQGLQFLFEYFSETQRNKGNFPGRFSGRQFSNSRSEMNVSTLELGDSALYLCASSFLGITYEQYFGPGTRLTVT.

This CDR3 is CASSYSRQANTEAFF. DNA for the CDR3: TGTGCCAGCAGTTACTCGAGACAGGCAAACACTGAAGCTTTCTTT. The V gene is TRBV6-6, the J gene TRBJ1-1, with a weak D call TRBD1 (6 bases). There are 15 residues in the CDR3. The ends were cut back, 0 bases at V and 2 bases at J, with 10 bases in the middle. Germline V gives CDR1 MNHNY, CDR2 SVGAGI (reference sequence).

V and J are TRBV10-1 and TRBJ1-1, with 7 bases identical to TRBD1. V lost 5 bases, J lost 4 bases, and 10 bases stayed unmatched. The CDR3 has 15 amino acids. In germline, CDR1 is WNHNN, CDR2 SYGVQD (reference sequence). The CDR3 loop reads CASSSRDSLTTEAFF. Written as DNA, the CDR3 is TGCGCCAGCAGTTCCCGGGACAGCCTCACCACTGAAGCTTTCTTT.

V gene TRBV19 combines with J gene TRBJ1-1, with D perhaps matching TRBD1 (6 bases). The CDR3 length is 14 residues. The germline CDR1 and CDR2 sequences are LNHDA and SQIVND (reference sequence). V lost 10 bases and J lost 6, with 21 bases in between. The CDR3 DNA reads TGTGCCACGCTCCGAGGGGGTACGCTCGCTGAAGCTTTCTTT. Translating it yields CATLRGGTLAEAFF.

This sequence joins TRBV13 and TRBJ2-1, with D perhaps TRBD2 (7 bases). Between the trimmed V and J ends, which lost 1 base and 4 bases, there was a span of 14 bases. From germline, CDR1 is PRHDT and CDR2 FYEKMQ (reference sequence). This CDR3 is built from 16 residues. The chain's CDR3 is CASSLDGGGVYNEQFF. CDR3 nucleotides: TGTGCCAGCAGCTTAGACGGCGGGGGCGTGTACAATGAGCAGTTCTTC.

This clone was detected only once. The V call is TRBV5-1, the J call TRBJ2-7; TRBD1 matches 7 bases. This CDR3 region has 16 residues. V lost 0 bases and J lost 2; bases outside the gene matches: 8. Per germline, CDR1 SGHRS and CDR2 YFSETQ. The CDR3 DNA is TGCGCCAGCAGCTTGGCCCCTGGGGACAGCCCCTACGAGCAGTACGTC. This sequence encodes CASSLAPGDSPYEQYV.

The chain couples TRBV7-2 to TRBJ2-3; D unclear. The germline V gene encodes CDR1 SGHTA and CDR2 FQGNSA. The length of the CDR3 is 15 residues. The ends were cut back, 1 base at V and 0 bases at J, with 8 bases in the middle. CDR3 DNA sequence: TGTGCCAGCAGCTTAGACTACTTAAGCACAGATACGCAGTATTTT. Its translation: CASSLDYLSTDTQYF.

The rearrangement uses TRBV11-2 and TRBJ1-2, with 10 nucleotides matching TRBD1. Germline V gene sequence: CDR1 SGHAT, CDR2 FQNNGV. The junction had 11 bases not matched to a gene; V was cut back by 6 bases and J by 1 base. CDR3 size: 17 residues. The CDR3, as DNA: TGTGCCAGCAGATCACTACTCCGGGACAGGGGTAACTATGGCTACACCTTC. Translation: CASRSLLRDRGNYGYTF.

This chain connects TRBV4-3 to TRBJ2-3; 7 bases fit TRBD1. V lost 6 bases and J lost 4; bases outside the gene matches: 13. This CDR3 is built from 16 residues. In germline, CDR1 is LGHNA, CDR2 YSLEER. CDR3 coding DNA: TGCGCCAGCAGTCCAAACGGGAACCAGGGGGCAGATACGCAGTATTTT. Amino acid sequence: CASSPNGNQGADTQYF.

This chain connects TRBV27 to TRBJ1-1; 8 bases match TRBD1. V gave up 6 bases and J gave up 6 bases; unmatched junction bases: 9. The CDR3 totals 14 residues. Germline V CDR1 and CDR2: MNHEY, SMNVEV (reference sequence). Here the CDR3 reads CASRLGQGASEAFF. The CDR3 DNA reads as TGTGCCAGCAGGCTAGGCCAGGGGGCCTCTGAAGCTTTCTTT.

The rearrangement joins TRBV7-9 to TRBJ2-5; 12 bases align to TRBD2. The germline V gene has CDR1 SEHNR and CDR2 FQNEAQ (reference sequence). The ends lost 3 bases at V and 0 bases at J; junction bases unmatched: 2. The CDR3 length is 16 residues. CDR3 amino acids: CASSFLAGGYQETQYF. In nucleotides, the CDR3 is TGTGCCAGCAGCTTTCTAGCGGGGGGGTACCAAGAGACCCAGTACTTC.

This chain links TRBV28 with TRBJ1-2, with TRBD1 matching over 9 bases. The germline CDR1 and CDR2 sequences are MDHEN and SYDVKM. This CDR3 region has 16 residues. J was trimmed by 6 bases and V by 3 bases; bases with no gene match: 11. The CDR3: CASSFGVVGQGHGYTF. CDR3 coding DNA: TGTGCCAGCAGTTTCGGAGTGGTTGGACAGGGGCATGGCTACACCTTC.

The CDR3 region has the DNA TGCGCCAGCAGCTGGGACAGGGCGAACACTGAAGCTTTCTTT. It specifies CASSWDRANTEAFF. The rearrangement uses TRBV4-1 and TRBJ1-1, with 9 positions matching TRBD1. Trimming removed 5 bases from V and 1 base from J; junction bases left unmatched: 2. CDR1 is MGHRA and CDR2 is YSYEKL in the germline V gene. The CDR3 length is 14 residues.

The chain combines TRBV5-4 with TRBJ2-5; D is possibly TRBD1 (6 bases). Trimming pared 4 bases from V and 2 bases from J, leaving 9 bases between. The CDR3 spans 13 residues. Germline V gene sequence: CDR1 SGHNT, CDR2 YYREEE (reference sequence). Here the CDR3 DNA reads TGTGCCAGCAGCCGGACAGTTCAAGAGACCCAGTACTTC. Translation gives CASSRTVQETQYF.

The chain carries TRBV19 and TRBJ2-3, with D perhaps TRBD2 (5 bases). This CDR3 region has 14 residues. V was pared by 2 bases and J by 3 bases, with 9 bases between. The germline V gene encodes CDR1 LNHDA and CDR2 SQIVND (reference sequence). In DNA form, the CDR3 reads TGTGCCAGTAGTATAAGGCGAGGGACAGATACGCAGTATTTT. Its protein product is CASSIRRGTDTQYF.

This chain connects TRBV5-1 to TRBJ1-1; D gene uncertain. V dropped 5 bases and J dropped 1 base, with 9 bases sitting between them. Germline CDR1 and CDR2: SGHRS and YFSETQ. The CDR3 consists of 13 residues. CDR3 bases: TGCGCCAGCAGTCCTACAGCGAACACTGAAGCTTTCTTT. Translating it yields CASSPTANTEAFF. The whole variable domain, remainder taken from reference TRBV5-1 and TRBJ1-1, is KAGVTQTPRYLIKTRGQQVTLSCSPISGHRSVSWYQQTPGQGLQFLFEYFSETQRNKGNFPGRFSGRQFSNSRSEMNVSTLELGDSALYLCASSPTANTEAFFGQGTRLTVV.

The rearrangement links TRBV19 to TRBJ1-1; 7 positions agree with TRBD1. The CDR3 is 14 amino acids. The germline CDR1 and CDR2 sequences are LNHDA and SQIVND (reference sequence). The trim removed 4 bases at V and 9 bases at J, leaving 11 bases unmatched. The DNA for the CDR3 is TGTGCCAGTAGTACAAAATCCGGGACAGCCCAAGCTTTCTTT. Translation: CASSTKSGTAQAFF.

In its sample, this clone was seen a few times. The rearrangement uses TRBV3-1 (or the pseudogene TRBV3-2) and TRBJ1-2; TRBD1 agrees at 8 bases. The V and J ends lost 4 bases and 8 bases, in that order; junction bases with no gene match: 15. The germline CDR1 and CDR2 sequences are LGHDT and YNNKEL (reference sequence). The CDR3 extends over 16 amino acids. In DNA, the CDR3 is TGTGCCAGCAGCCGTTACCGGGACACAGGGGGAAGCGGCTACACCTTC. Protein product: CASSRYRDTGGSGYTF.

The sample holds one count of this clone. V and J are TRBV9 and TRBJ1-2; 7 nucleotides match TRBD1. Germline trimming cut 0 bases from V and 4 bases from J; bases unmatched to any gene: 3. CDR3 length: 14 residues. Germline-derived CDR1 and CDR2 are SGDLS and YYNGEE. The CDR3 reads CASSVEQGIYGYTF. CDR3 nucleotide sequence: TGTGCCAGCAGCGTAGAACAGGGGATCTATGGCTACACCTTC.

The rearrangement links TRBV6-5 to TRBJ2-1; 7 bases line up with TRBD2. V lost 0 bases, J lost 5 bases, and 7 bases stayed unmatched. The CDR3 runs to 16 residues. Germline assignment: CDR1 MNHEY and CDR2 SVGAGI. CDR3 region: CASSYSGVAGNNEQFF. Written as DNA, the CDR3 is TGTGCCAGCAGTTACTCTGGGGTAGCGGGCAACAATGAGCAGTTCTTC.

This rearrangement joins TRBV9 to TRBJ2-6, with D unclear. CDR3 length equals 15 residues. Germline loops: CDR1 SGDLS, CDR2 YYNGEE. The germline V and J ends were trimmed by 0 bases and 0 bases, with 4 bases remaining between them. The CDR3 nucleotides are TGTGCCAGCAGCGTAGACAGCTCTGGGGCCAACGTCCTGACTTTC. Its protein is CASSVDSSGANVLTF. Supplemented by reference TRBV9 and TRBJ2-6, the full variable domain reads DSGVTQTPKHLITATGQRVTLRCSPRSGDLSVYWYQQSLDQGLQFLIQYYNGEERAKGNILERFSAQQFPDLHSELNLSSLELGDSALYFCASSVDSSGANVLTFGAGSRLTVL.